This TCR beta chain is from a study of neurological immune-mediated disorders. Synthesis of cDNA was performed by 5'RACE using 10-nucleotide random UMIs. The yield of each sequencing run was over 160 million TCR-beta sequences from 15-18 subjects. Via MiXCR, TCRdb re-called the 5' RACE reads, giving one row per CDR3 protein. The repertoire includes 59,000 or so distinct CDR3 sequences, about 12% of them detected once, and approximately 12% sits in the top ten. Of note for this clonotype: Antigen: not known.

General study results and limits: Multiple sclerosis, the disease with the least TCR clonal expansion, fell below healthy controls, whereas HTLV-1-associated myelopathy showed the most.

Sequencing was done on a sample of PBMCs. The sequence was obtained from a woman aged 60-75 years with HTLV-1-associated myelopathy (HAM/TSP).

The CDR3 region has the DNA TGCAGCGTCACTTCTAGCGGGAGTCCAGAGACCCAGTACTTC. It yields the protein CSVTSSGSPETQYF. The chain joins TRBV29-1 to TRBJ2-5; TRBD2 agrees at 10 bases. The germline V gene encodes CDR1 SQVTM and CDR2 ANQGSEA. After removal of 6 bases from V and 4 bases from J, the junction contained 8 bases not matched to a gene. This CDR3 contains 14 residues.